The 21 T cell receptor beta chains in this list originate from one sample, sequenced in a study of shared clonotypes between healthy human individuals (dated by TCRdb to 2018 to 2020). The receptor library was made with the immunoSEQ multiplex PCR assay. Imported from immuneACCESS, the table was reduced by TCRdb to in-frame sequences with V and J called. These copies leave out some clones; in studies compared against another copy, an unresolved V gene accounts for under half, and the cause of the remainder is not known. Counted in this sample were 2,100,000 or so clones; around 95% of them appeared once. The ten largest account for 0.1% to 0.15% of the sample. The sequencing input was naive CD4+ T cells sorted from blood. The cell subset or site tag for this specimen amounts to: CD45RA+ positively selected. Every receptor here comes from a young man in good health.

V and J are TRBV10-3 and TRBJ1-1; TRBD1 agrees at 11 bases. Germline lookup yields CDR1 ENHRY and CDR2 SYGVKD. This CDR3 comprises 15 residues. With 5 bases clipped from V and 7 bases from J, the junction kept 9 bases outside the gene matches. The CDR3 spells CAISPLAGTGGEAFF. The DNA of the CDR3 is TGTGCCATCAGTCCTCTGGCCGGGACAGGGGGTGAAGCTTTCTTT.

CDR3 coding DNA: TGTGCCAGCAGTTTAAAGGCAGGGGGAACCTATAATTCACCCCTCCACTTT. Encoded protein: CASSLKAGGTYNSPLHF. The chain carries TRBV27 and TRBJ1-6, with 7 bases identical to TRBD1. Germline V gene sequence: CDR1 MNHEY, CDR2 SMNVEV (reference sequence). The CDR3 is made up of 17 amino acids. The ends lost 2 bases at V and 2 bases at J; junction bases unmatched: 6.

With respect to this clone: This sample includes further DNA sequences coding for the same CDR3. The chain carries TRBV7-2 and TRBJ2-7; D might be TRBD2 (5 bases). The V gene lost 0 bases and the J gene lost 3 bases, with 9 bases spanning the gap. Germline lookup yields CDR1 SGHTA and CDR2 FQGNSA. CDR3 length: 14 amino acids. The CDR3 here is CASSLAGVVYEQYF. CDR3 nucleotide sequence: TGTGCCAGCAGCTTAGCGGGAGTAGTCTACGAGCAGTACTTC. Based on the CDR3 plus reference TRBV7-2 and TRBJ2-7, the full variable domain is GAGVSQSPSNKVTEKGKDVELRCDPISGHTALYWYRQSLGQGLEFLIYFQGNSAPDKSGLPSDRFSAERTGGSVSTLTIQRTQQEDSAVYLCASSLAGVVYEQYFGPGTRLTVT.

This clone was found once. The genes are TRBV2 and TRBJ1-1, with 12 bases aligning to TRBD1. The V segment lost 10 bases and the J segment 6 bases; nucleotides outside the gene matches: 6. The CDR3 has 13 residues. Germline CDR1 SNHLY, CDR2 FYNNEI. DNA for the CDR3: TGTGCCACAACGGGACAGGGGGCTGCTGAAGCTTTCTTT. This translates into CATTGQGAAEAFF.

The chain joins TRBV30 to TRBJ2-1; no firm D call. Trimming took 1 base from V and 3 from J, leaving 16 bases between them. Germline-derived CDR1 and CDR2 are GTSNPN and SVGIG (reference sequence). There are 16 residues in the CDR3. The CDR3 DNA reads TGTGCCTGGAGTGGCTCCCTTACCCGAAGCTACAATGAGCAGTTCTTC. It yields the protein CAWSGSLTRSYNEQFF. The full variable domain, with the rest looked up from reference TRBV30 and TRBJ2-1, is SQTIHQWPATLVQPVGSPLSLECTVEGTSNPNLYWYRQAAGRGLQLLFYSVGIGQISSEVPQNLSASRPQDRQFILSSKKLLLSDSGFYLCAWSGSLTRSYNEQFFGPGTRLTVL.

The chain carries TRBV7-3 and TRBJ1-1; the D is unclear. Germline V gene data show CDR1 as SGHTA and CDR2 as FQGTGA. V gave up 5 bases and J gave up 4 bases, with 14 bases separating them. The CDR3 runs to 14 residues. In DNA, the CDR3 is TGTGCCAGCAGCCTGCAGTCGGGAGGCACTGAAGCTTTCTTT. Encoded protein: CASSLQSGGTEAFF.

The chain combines TRBV29-1 with TRBJ1-2; D unclear. CDR1 and CDR2 (germline): SQVTM, ANQGSEA. Deletions cut 5 bases from V and 4 bases from J, with 11 bases between. The CDR3 sequence is 12 residues long. CDR3 nucleotides: TGCAGCGTTCTCCCAGACACCTATGGCTACACCTTC. Translated, it gives CSVLPDTYGYTF.

The genes are TRBV27 and TRBJ1-3, with 7 bases lining up with TRBD1. V was pared by 0 bases and J by 1 base, with 0 bases of the junction left unmatched. Germline lookup yields CDR1 MNHEY and CDR2 SMNVEV (reference sequence). The CDR3 length is 15 residues. The CDR3 DNA reads as TGTGCCAGCAGTTTATCGGGACAGTCTGGAAACACCATATATTTT. Protein sequence: CASSLSGQSGNTIYF.

V gene TRBV10-1 combines with J gene TRBJ2-1, with 11 bases lining up with TRBD2. The CDR3 has 16 residues. The V gene's germline CDR1 is WNHNN and CDR2 SYGVQD (reference sequence). V trimming: 2 bases; J trimming: 9 bases; junction bases outside the gene matches: 9. CDR3 in amino acids: CASSEEIAGGLSEQFF. The CDR3 bases are TGCGCCAGCAGTGAGGAAATAGCGGGAGGGCTAAGTGAGCAGTTCTTC.

In the case of this clone: Germline and junction disagree at one end, which may indicate a read error. This chain links TRBV7-6 with TRBJ2-2; possibly TRBD1 or TRBD2 for D (5 bases each). The germline CDR1 and CDR2 sequences are SGHVS and FNYEAQ. The CDR3 contains 16 residues. CDR3 in amino acids: CASSLAGLGVTGELFF. The CDR3 coding sequence is TGTGCCAGCAGCCTAGCCGGGCTAGGGGTTACCGGGGAGCTGTTTTTT.

This clone was counted a single time. This chain connects TRBV18 to TRBJ2-7, with D perhaps TRBD2 (5 bases). Germline CDR1 reads KGHSH; CDR2 reads LQKENI. The V gene lost 3 bases and the J gene lost 2 bases, with 17 bases spanning the gap. The CDR3 runs to 16 residues. The CDR3 nucleotides read TGTGCCAGCTCACCCAAAGCTCGGGGTATAGCCTACGAGCAGTACTTC. Encoded protein: CASSPKARGIAYEQYF.

This rearrangement joins TRBV30 to TRBJ1-1; D call uncertain. V was clipped by 3 bases and J by 1 base, with 6 bases between them. From germline, CDR1 is GTSNPN and CDR2 SVGIG (reference sequence). There are 12 residues in the CDR3. As DNA, the CDR3 is TGTGCCTGGAGGGTATCGAACACTGAAGCTTTCTTT. Translated: CAWRVSNTEAFF.

The CDR3: CASSEGFWEGETQYF. The CDR3 DNA reads TGTGCCAGCAGTGAAGGCTTTTGGGAGGGGGAGACCCAGTACTTC. The chain combines TRBV6-1 with TRBJ2-5; 7 nucleotides line up with TRBD2. Germline V CDR1 and CDR2: MNHNS, SASEGT. J was trimmed by 5 bases and V by 1 base; bases with no gene match: 7. CDR3 length: 15 amino acids.

This chain connects TRBV28 to TRBJ1-1, with no clear D. Germline CDR1 and CDR2: MDHEN and SYDVKM. The CDR3 sequence is 14 residues long. The CDR3 DNA follows: TGTGTCTCAAATAGGCCTCACGGAGCCACTGAAGCTTTCTTT. Translated: CVSNRPHGATEAFF.

DNA for the CDR3: TGCAGCGTTGAATCGGGGCGTTCGGGCTACACCTTC. This codes for CSVESGRSGYTF. The V gene is TRBV29-1, the J gene TRBJ1-2, with D possibly TRBD1 on 5 matching bases. CDR1 and CDR2 (germline): SQVTM, ANQGSEA. CDR3 length: 12 amino acids. Trimming cost V 2 bases and J 8 bases, with 12 bases left between them.

On this clone: Sequence at one end of the junction differs from germline and may be a read error. This chain links TRBV7-7 with TRBJ1-6; D gene unclear. CDR1 and CDR2 from the germline V gene are SSHAT and FNYEAQ (reference sequence). CDR3 size: 13 residues. The CDR3, as DNA: TGTGCTAGCAGCTTAGATGTGTATTCACCCCTCCACTTT. Amino acid sequence: CASSLDVYSPLHF.

J is TRBJ1-5 and V is TRBV6-1, with D possibly TRBD1 on 5 matching bases. V was clipped by 4 bases and J by 11 bases, with 15 bases between them. The V gene's germline CDR1 is MNHNS and CDR2 SASEGT. The CDR3 loop spans 13 amino acids. CDR3 protein: CASSGFRAGAQHF. CDR3 sequence (DNA): TGTGCCAGCAGTGGGTTCAGGGCAGGAGCCCAGCATTTT.

The CDR3 protein is CASSLMSGANTEAFF. The CDR3 region has the DNA TGCGCCAGCAGCCTGATGTCCGGGGCGAACACTGAAGCTTTCTTT. The chain combines TRBV5-1 with TRBJ1-1; possibly TRBD1 for D (5 bases). The CDR3 extends over 15 amino acids. Trimming removed 4 bases at V and 1 base at J, with 14 bases between. Germline CDR1 and CDR2: SGHRS and YFSETQ.

The rearrangement links TRBV30 to TRBJ2-3; 11 bases line up with TRBD2. V was clipped by 2 bases and J by 0 bases; unmatched bases: 7. Germline values: CDR1 GTSNPN, CDR2 SVGIG (reference sequence). CDR3 length: 17 amino acids. The CDR3 sequence is CAWSLGLAGYSTDTQYF. CDR3 coding DNA: TGTGCCTGGAGTCTCGGACTAGCGGGTTATAGCACAGATACGCAGTATTTT.

The DNA for the CDR3 is TGCGCCAGCAGCTTGCCGACTAGCTTTGGCGGCGAGCAGTACTTC. Protein sequence: CASSLPTSFGGEQYF. This sequence joins TRBV5-1 and TRBJ2-7; 7 nucleotides align to TRBD2. J gave up 6 bases and V 1 base, and 10 bases lay outside the gene matches. Germline values: CDR1 SGHRS, CDR2 YFSETQ. The CDR3 loop spans 15 amino acids. The whole variable domain, remainder taken from reference TRBV5-1 and TRBJ2-7, is KAGVTQTPRYLIKTRGQQVTLSCSPISGHRSVSWYQQTPGQGLQFLFEYFSETQRNKGNFPGRFSGRQFSNSRSEMNVSTLELGDSALYLCASSLPTSFGGEQYFGPGTRLTVT.

As to this clone: This sample also contains other DNA sequences that code for the same CDR3. V usage is TRBV5-6 and J usage is TRBJ2-7, with a weak D call TRBD2 (5 bases). V was clipped by 0 bases and J by 1 base, with 8 bases between them. The CDR3 covers 14 residues. The germline CDR1 and CDR2 sequences are SGHDT and YYEEEE. CDR3 sequence reads: CASSLVPGSYEQYF. DNA of the CDR3: TGTGCCAGCAGCTTGGTTCCGGGATCCTACGAGCAGTACTTC.